This T cell receptor (beta chain) was captured by sequencing in a study of blood T cell repertoires in COVID-19. Overall study: PBMCs, B-cell-depleted T cells, or T cells provided the cDNA or gDNA that made up the material.

Original data processing: From reference gene primer amplification, estimates of nucleated cell counts were derived. Some clones are missing from TCRdb's copy, which holds only in-frame ones; the method was immunoSEQ multiplex PCR. V, J and clone size were drawn from that table, and D and trimming were deduced from the DNA. The table shows more than 250,000 clones, with over 75% occurring only once. CDR1 LGHDT and CDR2 YNNKEL come from the germline V gene (reference sequence). The V and J ends lost 1 base and 3 bases, in that order; junction bases with no gene match: 3. The CDR3 is made up of 15 amino acids. The study recruited people aged roughly 18 to 95 years across roughly 23 US areas. Recovered status applied to Cohort 3 donors who had two consecutive negative PCRs. It also applied to those with clearance or with symptom resolution.

The chain has TRBV3-1 (or the pseudogene TRBV3-2) and TRBJ2-3; 8 bases are a match to TRBD2. Sequences were obtained from PBMCs or T cells enriched from blood (not recorded which). The receptor comes from a woman aged 18 to 35 who had recovered from COVID-19. In DNA, the CDR3 is TGTGCCAGCAGCCAAGGGCCGGGAGGGACAGATACGCAGTATTTT. It is translated as CASSQGPGGTDTQYF.